Sequencing of this T cell receptor (beta chain) was carried out in a study of blood T cell repertoires in COVID-19. Repertoires were generated with immunoSEQ multiplex PCR, while TCRdb's copy carries only in-frame clones and drops some. The sample includes roughly 170,000 clones, under 85% of them seen just once. The CDR3 runs to 15 residues. Trimming shortened V by 1 base and J by 0 bases, and 7 bases separated the two germline ends. Germline-derived CDR1 and CDR2 are SGHRS and YFSETQ. This sequence was found in a man in his forties or fifties who had recovered from COVID-19. The sequenced sample was PBMCs or T cells enriched from blood (not recorded which). The chain couples TRBV5-1 to TRBJ2-2; D is possibly TRBD1 (6 bases). CDR3 nucleotides: TGCGCCAGCAGCTTGACAGGGCCGAACACCGGGGAGCTGTTTTTT. As protein: CASSLTGPNTGELFF.